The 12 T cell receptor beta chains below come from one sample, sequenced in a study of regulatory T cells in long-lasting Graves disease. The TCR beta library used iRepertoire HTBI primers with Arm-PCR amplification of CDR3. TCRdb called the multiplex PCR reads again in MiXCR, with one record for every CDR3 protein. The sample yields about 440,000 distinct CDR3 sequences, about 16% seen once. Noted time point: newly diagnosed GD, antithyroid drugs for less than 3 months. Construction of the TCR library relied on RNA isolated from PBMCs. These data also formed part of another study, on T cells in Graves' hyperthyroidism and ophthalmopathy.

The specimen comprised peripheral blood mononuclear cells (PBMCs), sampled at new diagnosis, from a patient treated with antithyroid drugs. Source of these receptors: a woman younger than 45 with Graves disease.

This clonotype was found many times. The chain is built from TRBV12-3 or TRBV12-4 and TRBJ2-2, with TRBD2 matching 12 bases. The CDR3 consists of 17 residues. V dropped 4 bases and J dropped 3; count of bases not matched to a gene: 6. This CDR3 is CASSYRGLAGYTGELFF. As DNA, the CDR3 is TGTGCCAGCAGTTACCGTGGACTAGCGGGATACACCGGGGAGCTGTTTTTT.

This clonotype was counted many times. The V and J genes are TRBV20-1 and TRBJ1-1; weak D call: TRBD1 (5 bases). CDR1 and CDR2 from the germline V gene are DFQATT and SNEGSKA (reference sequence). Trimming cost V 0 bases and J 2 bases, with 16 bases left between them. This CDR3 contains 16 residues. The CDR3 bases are TGCAGTGCTAGAGATCCTCAGGCAGGGCAAAACACTGAAGCTTTCTTT. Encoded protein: CSARDPQAGQNTEAFF.

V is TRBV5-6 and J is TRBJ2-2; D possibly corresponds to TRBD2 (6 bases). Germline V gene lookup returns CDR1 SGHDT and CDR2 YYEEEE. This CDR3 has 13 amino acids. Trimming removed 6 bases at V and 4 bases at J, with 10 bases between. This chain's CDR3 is CASTRRATGELFF. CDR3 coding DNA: TGTGCCAGCACCCGGAGGGCCACCGGGGAGCTGTTTTTT.

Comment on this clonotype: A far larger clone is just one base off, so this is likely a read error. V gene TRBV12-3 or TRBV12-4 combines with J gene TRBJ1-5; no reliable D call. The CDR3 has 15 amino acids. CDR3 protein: CASSDTEYSDQPQHF. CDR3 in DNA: TGTGCCAGCAGTGACACAGAATATAGCGATCAGCCCCAGCATTTT.

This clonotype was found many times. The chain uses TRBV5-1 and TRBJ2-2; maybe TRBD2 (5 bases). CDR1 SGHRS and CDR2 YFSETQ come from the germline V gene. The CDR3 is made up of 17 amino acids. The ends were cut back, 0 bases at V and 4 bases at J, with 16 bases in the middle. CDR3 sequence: CASSLGLLAGGTGELFF. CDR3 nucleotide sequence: TGCGCCAGCAGCTTGGGCCTTCTAGCTGGCGGCACCGGGGAGCTGTTTTTT.

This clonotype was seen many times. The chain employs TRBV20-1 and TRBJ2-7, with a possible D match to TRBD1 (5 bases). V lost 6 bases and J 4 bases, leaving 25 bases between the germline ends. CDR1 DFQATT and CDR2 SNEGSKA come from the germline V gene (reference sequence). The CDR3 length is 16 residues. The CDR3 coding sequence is TGCAGTGCCCGGACGACAGTTTTGGGGCGGTATTACGAGCAGTACTTC. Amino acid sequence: CSARTTVLGRYYEQYF.

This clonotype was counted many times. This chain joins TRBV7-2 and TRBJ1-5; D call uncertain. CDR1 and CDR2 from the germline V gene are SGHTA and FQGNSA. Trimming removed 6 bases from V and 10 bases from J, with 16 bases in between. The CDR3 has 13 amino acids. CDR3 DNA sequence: TGTGCCAGCAGTCCCCCCGGCCAAAGACCCCAGCATTTT. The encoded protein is CASSPPGQRPQHF.

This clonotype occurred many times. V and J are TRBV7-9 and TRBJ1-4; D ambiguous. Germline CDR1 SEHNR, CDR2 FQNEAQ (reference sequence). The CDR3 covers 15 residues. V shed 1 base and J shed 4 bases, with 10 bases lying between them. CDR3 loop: CASSLVVSDNEKLFF. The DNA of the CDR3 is TGTGCCAGCAGCTTAGTGGTGTCGGATAATGAAAAACTGTTTTTT.

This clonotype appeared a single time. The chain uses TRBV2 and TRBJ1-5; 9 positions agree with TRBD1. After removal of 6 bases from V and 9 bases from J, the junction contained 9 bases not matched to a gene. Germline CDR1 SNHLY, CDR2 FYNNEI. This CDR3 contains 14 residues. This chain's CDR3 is CASRATGGLRPQHF. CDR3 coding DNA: TGTGCCAGCAGGGCGACAGGGGGACTGCGGCCCCAGCATTTT.

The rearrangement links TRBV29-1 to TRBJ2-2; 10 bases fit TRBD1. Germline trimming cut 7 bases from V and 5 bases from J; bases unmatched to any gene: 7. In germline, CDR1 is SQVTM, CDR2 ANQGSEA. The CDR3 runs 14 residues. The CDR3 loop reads CSARQGAGTGELFF. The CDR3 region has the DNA TGCAGCGCCAGACAGGGGGCAGGTACCGGGGAGCTGTTTTTT.

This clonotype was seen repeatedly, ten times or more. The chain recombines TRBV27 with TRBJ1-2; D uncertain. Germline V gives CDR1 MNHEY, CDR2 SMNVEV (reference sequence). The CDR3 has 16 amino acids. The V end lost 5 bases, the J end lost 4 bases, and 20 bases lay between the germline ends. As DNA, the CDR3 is TGTGCCAGCAGTCTCGGTCGCAGGACGGCTACCTATGGCTACACCTTC. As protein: CASSLGRRTATYGYTF.

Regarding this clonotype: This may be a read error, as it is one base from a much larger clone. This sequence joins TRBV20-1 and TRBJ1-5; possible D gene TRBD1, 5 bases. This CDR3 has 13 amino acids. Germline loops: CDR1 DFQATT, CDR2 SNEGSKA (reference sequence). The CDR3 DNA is TGCTGTGCTAGAGGGGAAAGCAATCAGCCCCAGCATTTT. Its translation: CCARGESNQPQHF.